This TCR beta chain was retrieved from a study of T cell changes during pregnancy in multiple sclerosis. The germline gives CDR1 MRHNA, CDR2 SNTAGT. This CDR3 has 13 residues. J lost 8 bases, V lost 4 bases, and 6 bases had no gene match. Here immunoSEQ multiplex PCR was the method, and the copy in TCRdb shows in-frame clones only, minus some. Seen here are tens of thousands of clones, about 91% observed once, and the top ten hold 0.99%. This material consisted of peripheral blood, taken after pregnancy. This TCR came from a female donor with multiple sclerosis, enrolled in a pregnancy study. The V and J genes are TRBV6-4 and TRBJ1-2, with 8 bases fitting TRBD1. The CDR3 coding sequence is TGTGCCAGCAGTGGGACAGGGATGGGGGGCTACACCTTC. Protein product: CASSGTGMGGYTF.